Shown below are 27 T cell receptor beta chains from a single sample sequenced in a study of blood T cell repertoires in COVID-19. TCRdb keeps only in-frame clones here, not all; method: immunoSEQ multiplex PCR. The sample has around 200,000 clones, roughly nine tenths seen once. The sample was peripheral blood. The source of these receptors is a woman in her forties or fifties with acute or convalescent COVID-19.

The V call is TRBV4-1, the J call TRBJ1-1; TRBD1 matches 12 bases. Per the germline V gene, CDR1 is MGHRA and CDR2 is YSYEKL. V gave up 4 bases and J gave up 1 base; unmatched junction bases: 19. This CDR3 has 21 amino acids. CDR3 DNA sequence: TGCGCCAGCAGCCTAGGGACAGGGGGCGAATCTTTTGTAAGGCAGAACACTGAAGCTTTCTTT. Translating it yields CASSLGTGGESFVRQNTEAFF.

This clone was counted once. This sequence joins TRBV7-9 and TRBJ2-7; 10 bases align to TRBD1. The CDR3 covers 14 residues. Germline V gives CDR1 SEHNR, CDR2 FQNEAQ (reference sequence). With 4 bases clipped from V and 3 bases from J, the junction kept 3 bases outside the gene matches. CDR3 loop: CASSSGTGDYEQYF. CDR3 DNA: TGTGCCAGCAGCTCCGGGACAGGGGACTACGAGCAGTACTTC.

J is TRBJ1-2 and V is TRBV12-3 or TRBV12-4; tentative D call: TRBD1 (6 bases). This CDR3 contains 13 residues. V shed 6 bases and J shed 0 bases, with 8 bases lying between them. The CDR3 here is CASRRDTNYGYTF. CDR3 DNA: TGTGCCAGCAGGAGGGACACTAACTATGGCTACACCTTC.

This clone appeared a single time. The V and J genes are TRBV7-8 and TRBJ2-7; TRBD1 is a possible D gene (5 bases). The V and J ends lost 2 bases and 6 bases respectively, with 17 bases between them. The V gene's germline CDR1 is SGHVS and CDR2 FQNEAQ. The CDR3 extends over 15 amino acids. CDR3 coding DNA: TGTGCCAGCAGCTTATCAGGACAAGACCCCATCGAGCAGTACTTC. Translation gives CASSLSGQDPIEQYF.

The rearrangement links TRBV27 to TRBJ1-5; D might be TRBD1 (6 bases). This CDR3 region has 14 residues. CDR1 is MNHEY, CDR2 SMNVEV, per germline (reference sequence). The V and J ends lost 5 bases and 6 bases respectively, with 14 bases between them. The CDR3 DNA reads as TGTGCCAGCAGTACCCCAGGGGAGGGTCAGCCCCAGCATTTT. This encodes CASSTPGEGQPQHF.

This chain joins TRBV9 and TRBJ1-2; tentative D call: TRBD1 (5 bases). Trimming pared 3 bases from V and 4 bases from J, leaving 7 bases between. This CDR3 has 12 amino acids. Germline values: CDR1 SGDLS, CDR2 YYNGEE. CDR3 loop: CASSADSYGYTF. For the CDR3, the DNA is TGTGCCAGCAGCGCCGACAGCTATGGCTACACCTTC.

The chain uses TRBV11-2 and TRBJ2-5; 8 bases are a match to TRBD2. This CDR3 comprises 14 residues. J lost 5 bases, V lost 2 bases, and 4 bases had no gene match. Germline CDR1 SGHAT, CDR2 FQNNGV. The CDR3 bases are TGTGCCAGCAGCTTAAAGCGGGAGCAGGAGACCCAGTACTTC. Its protein is CASSLKREQETQYF.

The chain employs TRBV5-6 and TRBJ2-3; 7 nucleotides match TRBD2. This CDR3 region has 14 residues. Germline CDR1 and CDR2: SGHDT and YYEEEE. V was clipped by 3 bases and J by 2 bases; unmatched bases: 3. CDR3 sequence (DNA): TGTGCCAGCAGCTGGGGGGGGACCACAGATACGCAGTATTTT. It is translated as CASSWGGTTDTQYF. Drawing the rest from reference TRBV5-6 and TRBJ2-3, the complete variable domain is DAGVTQSPTHLIKTRGQQVTLRCSPKSGHDTVSWYQQALGQGPQFIFQYYEEEERQRGNFPDRFSGHQFPNYSSELNVNALLLGDSALYLCASSWGGTTDTQYFGPGTRLTVL.

The chain uses TRBV10-3 and TRBJ2-6, with D tentatively TRBD1 (6 bases). Trimming took 5 bases from V and 0 from J, leaving 11 bases between them. The CDR3 is 16 amino acids. Germline V gene lookup returns CDR1 ENHRY and CDR2 SYGVKD. The CDR3 here is CAISKGDTSGANVLTF. The CDR3 DNA reads as TGTGCCATCAGTAAAGGGGACACCTCTGGGGCCAACGTCCTGACTTTC.

The chain has TRBV12-2 and TRBJ1-1. TRBV12-2 has pseudogene status. The CDR3 consists of 10 residues. CDR3 bases: TGTGCAAGCCCGGGTGGTGCGGCTTTCTTT. Protein sequence: CASPGGAAFF.

The rearrangement uses TRBV9 and TRBJ2-3; a possible D gene is TRBD1 (6 bases). The germline CDR1 and CDR2 sequences are SGDLS and YYNGEE. V dropped 4 bases and J dropped 3 bases, with 12 bases sitting between them. This CDR3 has 14 amino acids. CDR3 nucleotides: TGTGCCAGCAGCTCATCAGGGGTAACAGATACGCAGTATTTT. It is translated as CASSSSGVTDTQYF.

J is TRBJ1-2 and V is TRBV18, with D possibly matching TRBD1 (6 bases). The CDR3 is 15 residues long. Germline CDR1 and CDR2: KGHSH and LQKENI. V lost 6 bases and J 6 bases, leaving 20 bases between the germline ends. This chain's CDR3 is CASSPSRGGGHGYTF. In DNA form, the CDR3 reads TGTGCCAGCTCTCCCTCAAGGGGAGGGGGACATGGCTACACCTTC.

The rearrangement links TRBV6-5 to TRBJ1-2; 9 bases are shared with TRBD1. The CDR3 consists of 14 residues. Germline CDR1 reads MNHEY; CDR2 reads SVGAGI. V was clipped by 6 bases and J by 7 bases; unmatched bases: 9. CDR3 sequence: CASSDLQGARGYTF. The CDR3 DNA follows: TGTGCCAGCAGCGATTTACAGGGGGCTCGTGGCTACACCTTC.

This clone was found a few times. The chain links TRBV3-1 (or the pseudogene TRBV3-2) to TRBJ2-5; D may be TRBD2 (5 bases). Germline CDR1 is LGHDT and CDR2 is YNNKEL (reference sequence). V was cut by 2 bases and J by 1 base, with 14 bases left in between. This CDR3 is 16 amino acids long. CDR3 residues: CASSQTPVGLQETQYF. For the CDR3, the DNA is TGTGCCAGCAGCCAAACCCCCGTCGGACTCCAAGAGACCCAGTACTTC.

V gene TRBV3-1 (or the pseudogene TRBV3-2) combines with J gene TRBJ2-1; 9 nucleotides match TRBD2. The length of the CDR3 is 15 residues. Unmatched junction bases numbered 10, after V lost 4 bases and J lost 9 bases. The germline CDR1 and CDR2 sequences are LGHDT and YNNKEL (reference sequence). The CDR3 is CASSPASGESAEQFF. DNA of the CDR3: TGTGCCAGCAGCCCCGCTAGCGGGGAATCCGCTGAGCAGTTCTTC.

The gene calls are TRBV7-9 and TRBJ1-5; 8 bases map to TRBD1. This CDR3 region has 15 residues. The germline V gene has CDR1 SEHNR and CDR2 FQNEAQ (reference sequence). J lost 6 bases, V lost 6 bases, and 10 bases had no gene match. Written as DNA, the CDR3 is TGTGCCAGCAGTCTGGACAGGGTGGCTGGTCAGCCCCAGCATTTT. This gives the protein CASSLDRVAGQPQHF.

The J gene is TRBJ2-7, the V gene TRBV20-1, with a weak D call TRBD2 (10 bases). Trimming removed 3 bases at V and 2 bases at J, with 29 bases between. The length of the CDR3 is 19 residues. The V gene's germline CDR1 is DFQATT and CDR2 SNEGSKA (reference sequence). The CDR3 DNA reads TGCAGTGCTAGTCGGTTCGGGACAGGGAGGCTAGCGGGAGCCTACGAGCAGTACTTC. Its translation is CSASRFGTGRLAGAYEQYF.

CDR3 residues: CASSTTGDETQYF. The CDR3 bases are TGTGCCAGTAGCACGACAGGGGACGAGACCCAGTACTTC. The genes are TRBV19 and TRBJ2-5, with 8 nucleotides matching TRBD1. The J segment lost 5 bases and the V segment lost 6 bases, leaving 5 bases of the junction unmatched. The CDR3 sequence is 13 residues long. Germline loops: CDR1 LNHDA, CDR2 SQIVND (reference sequence). The full variable domain, in which reference TRBV19 and TRBJ2-5 provide the parts outside the CDR3, is DGGITQSPKYLFRKEGQNVTLSCEQNLNHDAMYWYRQDPGQGLRLIYYSQIVNDFQKGDIAEGYSVSREKKESFPLTVTSAQKNPTAFYLCASSTTGDETQYFGPGTRLLVL.

The chain couples TRBV30 to TRBJ1-1; no reliable D call. The CDR3 length is 13 residues. The germline CDR1 and CDR2 sequences are GTSNPN and SVGIG (reference sequence). Trimming stripped 2 bases from V and 0 bases from J, with 7 bases between. In DNA form, the CDR3 reads TGTGCCTGGAGTCCTGTTATGAACACTGAAGCTTTCTTT. This encodes CAWSPVMNTEAFF.

The gene calls are TRBV7-9 and TRBJ1-2, with 9 bases identical to TRBD1. The CDR3 is made up of 13 amino acids. V lost 6 bases and J lost 8; bases outside the gene matches: 7. The germline V gene encodes CDR1 SEHNR and CDR2 FQNEAQ (reference sequence). The CDR3 DNA sequence: TGTGCCAGCAGTTCAACGGGACAGGGAGGCTACACCTTC. Protein sequence: CASSSTGQGGYTF.

The CDR3 protein is CASNRAGETQYF. For the CDR3, the DNA is TGTGCCAGCAACAGAGCGGGGGAGACCCAGTACTTC. The rearrangement links TRBV5-4 to TRBJ2-5, with 7 bases lining up with TRBD2. This CDR3 is built from 12 residues. CDR1 and CDR2 from the germline V gene are SGHNT and YYREEE (reference sequence). V dropped 6 bases and J dropped 5; count of bases not matched to a gene: 4.

CDR3 DNA sequence: TGTGCCAGCAGCCATGGCCTAGCGGGACAAGAGACCCAGTACTTC. Its protein product is CASSHGLAGQETQYF. V usage is TRBV3-1 (or the pseudogene TRBV3-2) and J usage is TRBJ2-5; 9 nucleotides agree with TRBD2. The CDR3 covers 15 residues. Germline values: CDR1 LGHDT, CDR2 YNNKEL (reference sequence). V was clipped by 3 bases and J by 2 bases; unmatched bases: 4.

V and J are TRBV19 and TRBJ1-4; D not resolved. This CDR3 is built from 15 residues. The germline V gene encodes CDR1 LNHDA and CDR2 SQIVND (reference sequence). The ends were cut back, 3 bases at V and 2 bases at J, with 10 bases in the middle. CDR3 amino acids: CASSIGGKTNEKLFF. In DNA, the CDR3 is TGTGCCAGTAGTATCGGAGGAAAGACTAATGAAAAACTGTTTTTT.

J is TRBJ2-2 and V is TRBV7-2; tentatively, D is TRBD2 (5 bases). The CDR3 contains 15 residues. Trimming took 0 bases from V and 7 from J, leaving 12 bases between them. CDR1 and CDR2 (germline): SGHTA, FQGNSA. In DNA form, the CDR3 reads TGTGCCAGCAGCTTAGCCCGGGAAAAGGGCGGGGAGCTGTTTTTT. Its translation: CASSLAREKGGELFF.

This chain uses TRBV12-3 or TRBV12-4 with TRBJ2-7, with D perhaps matching TRBD1 (5 bases). The germline V and J ends were trimmed by 8 bases and 2 bases, with 13 bases remaining between them. The CDR3 runs 13 residues. The CDR3 coding sequence is TGTGCCAGCTGTCGACAGTTTACCTACGAGCAGTACTTC. The encoded protein is CASCRQFTYEQYF.

V is TRBV9 and J is TRBJ1-6; 8 nucleotides line up with TRBD1. J gave up 9 bases and V 3 bases, and 14 bases lay outside the gene matches. The CDR3 covers 17 residues. Germline CDR1 SGDLS, CDR2 YYNGEE. The CDR3 region has the DNA TGTGCCAGCAGCGACGGGACAGGCGATCCTTGGGGTTCACCCCTCCACTTT. Residues: CASSDGTGDPWGSPLHF.

The chain joins TRBV7-2 to TRBJ1-4; no definite D call. There are 15 residues in the CDR3. CDR1 and CDR2 (germline): SGHTA, FQGNSA. The V end lost 1 base, the J end lost 3 bases, and 9 bases lay between the germline ends. As DNA, the CDR3 is TGTGCCAGCAGCTTAGTAGAGGGTTCTAATGAAAAACTGTTTTTT. Protein sequence: CASSLVEGSNEKLFF.